The 23 T cell receptor beta chains below come from one sample, sequenced in a study of shared clonotypes between healthy human individuals. Using immunoSEQ multiplex PCR, the repertoire was profiled, and TCRdb retains in-frame clones only, with some absent. The sample yields about 2.1 million clones, about 94% seen once. CD8 cells regarded as naive lacked CD45RO, were positively chosen for CCR7, and omitted terminally differentiated effector memory CD45RA+ cells. The sequencing sample was made of naive CD8+ T cells from PBMCs. Receptors were obtained from a man between 18 and 35 years old in good health. Some clones in this sample may be carry-over from other donors' samples.

With regard to this clone: Other DNA sequences within the sample encode an identical CDR3. This chain uses TRBV7-3 with TRBJ2-1; D is ambiguous. From germline, CDR1 is SGHTA and CDR2 FQGTGA. CDR3 length: 15 amino acids. V was shortened by 4 bases and J by 0 bases, with 10 bases between the two germline ends. CDR3 bases: TGTGCCAGCAGCTCGACACCGAGCTCCTACAATGAGCAGTTCTTC. Protein product: CASSSTPSSYNEQFF.

The chain is built from TRBV9 and TRBJ1-3; no firm D call. CDR3 length: 16 residues. Trimming took 0 bases from V and 2 from J, leaving 12 bases between them. Germline CDR1 is SGDLS and CDR2 is YYNGEE. The CDR3 loop reads CASSVGQTRAGNTIYF. The CDR3 DNA is TGTGCCAGCAGCGTAGGGCAAACAAGGGCTGGAAACACCATATATTTT. Using reference TRBV9 and TRBJ1-3 for the parts outside the CDR3, the full variable domain is DSGVTQTPKHLITATGQRVTLRCSPRSGDLSVYWYQQSLDQGLQFLIQYYNGEERAKGNILERFSAQQFPDLHSELNLSSLELGDSALYFCASSVGQTRAGNTIYFGEGSWLTVV.

Concerning this clone itself: Within the sample, other DNA sequences also encode this same CDR3. The chain has TRBV10-3 and TRBJ1-1; D gene ambiguous. Per germline, CDR1 ENHRY and CDR2 SYGVKD. V lost 4 bases to trimming and J lost 0 bases, with 9 bases between them. This CDR3 contains 14 residues. The CDR3 reads CAISAAGLNTEAFF. The CDR3 nucleotides read TGTGCCATCAGTGCCGCGGGCCTGAACACTGAAGCTTTCTTT.

The chain links TRBV29-1 to TRBJ2-7; 14 bases agree with TRBD2. V lost 5 bases to trimming and J lost 4 bases; unmatched junction nucleotides: 7. Germline CDR1 and CDR2: SQVTM and ANQGSEA. This CDR3 contains 15 residues. The CDR3 DNA follows: TGCAGCGTTTTGGGACTAGCGGGAGAGCCTTACGAGCAGTACTTC. Protein product: CSVLGLAGEPYEQYF.

V is TRBV7-6 and J is TRBJ1-2; TRBD1 agrees at 7 bases. Per the germline V gene, CDR1 is SGHVS and CDR2 is FNYEAQ. V gave up 3 bases and J gave up 0 bases; unmatched junction bases: 13. The CDR3 contains 18 residues. CDR3 residues: CASSFEGTDTAANYGYTF. CDR3 sequence (DNA): TGTGCCAGCAGCTTCGAAGGGACAGACACCGCCGCTAACTATGGCTACACCTTC.

This chain connects TRBV28 to TRBJ2-3, with D possibly matching TRBD2 (5 bases). The V gene's germline CDR1 is MDHEN and CDR2 SYDVKM. Trimming removed 6 bases from V and 6 bases from J, with 13 bases in between. The CDR3 runs 13 residues. CDR3 sequence (DNA): TGTGCCAGCAGCCGGACTGTCTTCGATACGCAGTATTTT. It is translated as CASSRTVFDTQYF.

The rearrangement uses TRBV7-5 and TRBJ2-7; TRBD2 was called by the table and not checked on the DNA. TRBV7-5 is a recognized pseudogene. The CDR3 is made up of 19 amino acids. The CDR3 nucleotides are TGTGTCAGAAGCTTAGCGGTTGGGACTAGCGGGAACAACTCCTACGAGCAGTACTTC. It specifies CVRSLAVGTSGNNSYEQYF.

The rearrangement joins TRBV27 to TRBJ2-2, with 8 positions matching TRBD2. V shed 8 bases, J shed 4 bases, and the junction held 9 bases outside the gene matches. This CDR3 region has 15 residues. Per germline, CDR1 MNHEY and CDR2 SMNVEV (reference sequence). This CDR3 reads CASHGAGGATGELFF. Here the CDR3 DNA reads TGTGCCAGCCATGGCGCGGGAGGCGCCACCGGGGAGCTGTTTTTT.

The V gene is TRBV28, the J gene TRBJ2-4; possibly TRBD1 for D (5 bases). V lost 4 bases, J lost 4 bases, and 17 bases lay in between. Germline CDR1 MDHEN, CDR2 SYDVKM. The CDR3 has 16 residues. CDR3 amino acids: CASSSPGNLRKNIQYF. The CDR3 nucleotides are TGTGCCAGCAGTTCCCCAGGGAATCTGAGGAAAAACATTCAGTACTTC.

The chain links TRBV7-9 to TRBJ2-1, with 8 bases aligning to TRBD1. The CDR3 has 11 amino acids. Trimming cost V 2 bases and J 15 bases; bases outside gene matches: 3. Germline values: CDR1 SEHNR, CDR2 FQNEAQ (reference sequence). CDR3 protein: CASSLRTGWFF. The CDR3 DNA reads as TGTGCCAGCAGCTTAAGGACAGGGTGGTTCTTC.

This chain's CDR3 is CASSPHTGAPSYEQYF. The CDR3 DNA is TGCGCCAGCAGCCCTCATACGGGAGCCCCCTCCTACGAGCAGTACTTC. The chain uses TRBV4-1 and TRBJ2-7, with TRBD2 as a possible D gene (6 bases). The CDR3 sequence is 16 residues long. Trimming took 4 bases from V and 0 from J, leaving 16 bases between them. Germline V gives CDR1 MGHRA, CDR2 YSYEKL.

The chain is built from TRBV7-2 and TRBJ2-2, with D maybe TRBD1 (7 bases). Germline CDR1 and CDR2: SGHTA and FQGNSA. This CDR3 has 17 residues. V dropped 5 bases and J dropped 3 bases, with 19 bases sitting between them. The CDR3 nucleotides read TGTGCCAGCAGCCACAGGGGAAGCGGAGGGGACACCGGGGAGCTGTTTTTT. The encoded protein is CASSHRGSGGDTGELFF.

The J gene is TRBJ2-5, the V gene TRBV7-8, with 7 bases identical to TRBD2. The CDR3 length is 15 residues. V was pared by 4 bases and J by 5 bases, with 10 bases of the junction left unmatched. Germline V CDR1 and CDR2: SGHVS, FQNEAQ. CDR3 loop: CASSSSGTGGETQYF. DNA for the CDR3: TGTGCCAGCAGCTCGTCCGGGACCGGGGGGGAGACCCAGTACTTC.

The genes are TRBV19 and TRBJ2-3; D unresolved. V lost 3 bases to trimming and J lost 6 bases, with 19 bases between them. This CDR3 has 16 amino acids. Looked up from germline, CDR1 is LNHDA and CDR2 is SQIVND (reference sequence). The CDR3: CASSMDRDRGFDTQYF. CDR3 nucleotides: TGTGCCAGTAGTATGGACCGTGACCGCGGATTCGATACGCAGTATTTT.

The V gene is TRBV7-9, the J gene TRBJ2-5; 8 bases fit TRBD2. Germline V gene data show CDR1 as SEHNR and CDR2 as FQNEAQ (reference sequence). Trimming cost V 5 bases and J 1 base; bases outside gene matches: 6. The CDR3 sequence is 15 residues long. CDR3 nucleotides: TGTGCCAGCAGCCTTAGCGGGGTGGTCCAAGAGACCCAGTACTTC. Translating gives CASSLSGVVQETQYF.

The V gene is TRBV27, the J gene TRBJ1-4; 9 nucleotides match TRBD1. The germline gives CDR1 MNHEY, CDR2 SMNVEV (reference sequence). CDR3 length: 14 residues. The trim removed 3 bases at V and 6 bases at J, leaving 2 bases unmatched. The CDR3, as DNA: TGTGCCAGCAGTTTCCGGGACAGGGATGAAAAACTGTTTTTT. The encoded protein is CASSFRDRDEKLFF.

Comments on this clone: The same CDR3 arises from other DNA sequences in this sample as well. This chain links TRBV19 with TRBJ2-2, with D unresolved. Per germline, CDR1 LNHDA and CDR2 SQIVND (reference sequence). CDR3 length equals 13 residues. Trimming removed 3 bases at V and 6 bases at J, with 8 bases between. The DNA for the CDR3 is TGTGCCAGTAGTATCGGTCGTCCCGGGGAGCTGTTTTTT. It codes for CASSIGRPGELFF. The variable domain in full, with the rest retrieved from reference TRBV19 and TRBJ2-2, is DGGITQSPKYLFRKEGQNVTLSCEQNLNHDAMYWYRQDPGQGLRLIYYSQIVNDFQKGDIAEGYSVSREKKESFPLTVTSAQKNPTAFYLCASSIGRPGELFFGEGSRLTVL.

The chain uses TRBV19 and TRBJ1-5; 8 positions match TRBD1. The junction had 4 bases not matched to a gene; V was cut back by 0 bases and J by 3 bases. This CDR3 is built from 16 residues. Germline lookup yields CDR1 LNHDA and CDR2 SQIVND (reference sequence). Here the CDR3 reads CASSIDLGQANQPQHF. The CDR3 DNA reads TGTGCCAGTAGTATAGATTTGGGACAGGCCAATCAGCCCCAGCATTTT.

This clone appeared a single time. J is TRBJ1-1 and V is TRBV14; no reliable D call. V was trimmed by 0 bases and J by 1 base, leaving 9 bases between them. The CDR3 length is 15 residues. Germline V gene lookup returns CDR1 SGHDN and CDR2 FVKESK. CDR3 sequence: CASSQDSGANTEAFF. In DNA, the CDR3 is TGTGCCAGCAGCCAAGATTCAGGAGCGAACACTGAAGCTTTCTTT.

The sample holds a few counts of this clone. This rearrangement joins TRBV5-8 to TRBJ1-1; TRBD1 aligns across 7 bases. Germline V CDR1 and CDR2: SGHTS, YDEGEE. The V and J ends lost 10 bases and 4 bases, in that order; junction bases with no gene match: 13. This CDR3 contains 14 residues. For the CDR3, the DNA is TGTGCCGGACAGACAGGGATCCGGGGCACTGAAGCTTTCTTT. Residues: CAGQTGIRGTEAFF.

The chain links TRBV5-6 to TRBJ2-2, with 9 bases aligning to TRBD1. This CDR3 is built from 14 residues. Germline V gives CDR1 SGHDT, CDR2 YYEEEE. V lost 4 bases and J lost 4; bases outside the gene matches: 2. CDR3 nucleotide sequence: TGTGCCAGCAGCACAGGGGGCGGCACCGGGGAGCTGTTTTTT. This translates into CASSTGGGTGELFF.

This chain links TRBV30 with TRBJ1-2; D gene unclear. Deletions cut 1 base from V and 4 bases from J, with 16 bases between. This CDR3 region has 15 residues. CDR1 GTSNPN and CDR2 SVGIG come from the germline V gene (reference sequence). The CDR3: CAWSGSVRSFYGYTF. CDR3 sequence (DNA): TGTGCCTGGAGTGGTTCCGTCAGATCTTTCTATGGCTACACCTTC.

The sample holds one count of this clone. The chain carries TRBV15 and TRBJ2-7; possible D gene TRBD2, 5 bases. This CDR3 is 16 amino acids long. The V gene lost 0 bases and the J gene lost 2 bases, with 14 bases spanning the gap. Germline V gives CDR1 LNHNV, CDR2 YYDKDF (reference sequence). For the CDR3, the DNA is TGTGCCACCAGCAGAGATCCCACCGACGGGGCCTACGAGCAGTACTTC. It codes for CATSRDPTDGAYEQYF. Full variable domain (outside the CDR3, taken from reference TRBV15 and TRBJ2-7): DAMVIQNPRYQVTQFGKPVTLSCSQTLNHNVMYWYQQKSSQAPKLLFHYYDKDFNNEADTPDNFQSRRPNTSFCFLDIRSPGLGDTAMYLCATSRDPTDGAYEQYFGPGTRLTVT.